Shown below are 15 T cell receptor beta chains from a single sample sequenced in a study of shared T cell receptors in the human thymus. TCRdb keeps only in-frame clones here, not all; method: immunoSEQ multiplex PCR. The sample gives some 400,000 clones, 95% of which show up once; approximately 0.02% is in the top ten. The sequenced material came from thymocytes. The receptors originated from a human donor.

V usage is TRBV27 and J usage is TRBJ2-3; D is possibly TRBD2 (6 bases). V was cut by 2 bases and J by 3 bases, with 12 bases left in between. Germline V gene data show CDR1 as MNHEY and CDR2 as SMNVEV (reference sequence). The CDR3 has 15 amino acids. The CDR3 spells CASSLRLAVTDTQYF. CDR3 coding DNA: TGTGCCAGCAGTTTACGTTTAGCGGTGACAGATACGCAGTATTTT.

The CDR3 region has the DNA TGTGCCAGCACCTCCTGGGGGCGGAGAACCTACAATGAGCAGTTCTTC. Encoded protein: CASTSWGRRTYNEQFF. This chain links TRBV7-2 with TRBJ2-1, with D possibly TRBD1 on 6 matching bases. The CDR3 has 16 residues. V was clipped by 7 bases and J by 2 bases, with 18 bases between them. Germline V gene sequence: CDR1 SGHTA, CDR2 FQGNSA.

The rearrangement links TRBV11-2 to TRBJ1-5, with a weak D call TRBD1 (5 bases). V dropped 0 bases and J dropped 5 bases, with 14 bases sitting between them. Per germline, CDR1 SGHAT and CDR2 FQNNGV. The CDR3 is 16 residues long. DNA of the CDR3: TGTGCCAGCAGCTTAGATGGACGACAGCCCCATCAGCCCCAGCATTTT. This sequence encodes CASSLDGRQPHQPQHF.

The chain has TRBV6-1 and TRBJ2-7; D not resolved. The ends were cut back, 0 bases at V and 3 bases at J, with 9 bases in the middle. Germline V gene lookup returns CDR1 MNHNS and CDR2 SASEGT. This CDR3 contains 14 residues. The CDR3 bases are TGTGCCAGCAGTGAAGCGCGCCGCGGCTACGAGCAGTACTTC. Amino acid sequence: CASSEARRGYEQYF.

The J gene is TRBJ1-3, the V gene TRBV5-6, with a tentative D call TRBD1 (5 bases). The CDR3 spans 15 residues. CDR1 and CDR2 (germline): SGHDT, YYEEEE. V was shortened by 5 bases and J by 0 bases, with 12 bases between the two germline ends. The CDR3 DNA reads TGTGCCAGCAGGTCAACAGGCTACTCTGGAAACACCATATATTTT. It encodes CASRSTGYSGNTIYF. The variable domain in full, completed from reference TRBV5-6 and TRBJ1-3, reads DAGVTQSPTHLIKTRGQQVTLRCSPKSGHDTVSWYQQALGQGPQFIFQYYEEEERQRGNFPDRFSGHQFPNYSSELNVNALLLGDSALYLCASRSTGYSGNTIYFGEGSWLTVV.

The rearrangement joins TRBV7-9 to TRBJ2-7; no definite D call. Germline lookup yields CDR1 SEHNR and CDR2 FQNEAQ (reference sequence). This CDR3 region has 11 residues. Trimming stripped 3 bases from V and 4 bases from J, with 4 bases between. The CDR3 sequence is CASSFRYEQYF. In DNA form, the CDR3 reads TGTGCCAGCAGCTTTAGGTACGAGCAGTACTTC.

This clone was observed once. The rearrangement uses TRBV30 and TRBJ2-2, with D unclear. V lost 4 bases and J 6 bases, leaving 12 bases between the germline ends. Per the germline V gene, CDR1 is GTSNPN and CDR2 is SVGIG (reference sequence). The CDR3 covers 13 residues. CDR3 sequence: CAWTLSGPGELFF. The CDR3 coding sequence is TGTGCCTGGACCCTATCAGGACCCGGGGAGCTGTTTTTT. Full variable domain (outside the CDR3, taken from reference TRBV30 and TRBJ2-2): SQTIHQWPATLVQPVGSPLSLECTVEGTSNPNLYWYRQAAGRGLQLLFYSVGIGQISSEVPQNLSASRPQDRQFILSSKKLLLSDSGFYLCAWTLSGPGELFFGEGSRLTVL.

The chain is built from TRBV15 and TRBJ1-4; TRBD1 matches 9 bases. Germline CDR1 LNHNV, CDR2 YYDKDF (reference sequence). The V segment lost 1 base and the J segment 3 bases; nucleotides outside the gene matches: 18. This CDR3 has 21 amino acids. The CDR3 is CATSRVSRAGTGLEANEKLFF. CDR3 bases: TGTGCCACCAGCAGAGTTTCACGAGCCGGGACAGGGTTAGAGGCTAATGAAAAACTGTTTTTT.

The chain joins TRBV7-3 to TRBJ2-3; 14 positions agree with TRBD2. Trimming took 6 bases from V and 0 from J; bases not matched to a gene: 2. The CDR3 is made up of 16 amino acids. Germline V gene sequence: CDR1 SGHTA, CDR2 FQGTGA. The CDR3: CASRGTSGRSTDTQYF. CDR3 bases: TGTGCCAGCAGAGGGACTAGCGGGAGAAGCACAGATACGCAGTATTTT. Looking up the rest from reference TRBV7-3 and TRBJ2-3 gives the full variable domain: GAGVSQTPSNKVTEKGKYVELRCDPISGHTALYWYRQSLGQGPEFLIYFQGTGAADDSGLPNDRFFAVRPEGSVSTLKIQRTERGDSAVYLCASRGTSGRSTDTQYFGPGTRLTVL.

The chain employs TRBV7-6 and TRBJ2-5; weak D call: TRBD1 (5 bases). CDR3 length: 17 residues. The germline V gene has CDR1 SGHVS and CDR2 FNYEAQ. Trimming removed 1 base at V and 5 bases at J, with 20 bases between. CDR3 DNA sequence: TGTGCCAGCAGCTTAGTTCCGGCTGGACATTTGAGGGAGACCCAGTACTTC. Encoded protein: CASSLVPAGHLRETQYF.

The rearrangement uses TRBV4-3 and TRBJ2-7, with D perhaps assigned TRBD1 or TRBD2 (5 bases each). V gave up 1 base and J gave up 3 bases, with 13 bases separating them. Germline V gene data show CDR1 as LGHNA and CDR2 as YSLEER. CDR3 length: 15 residues. The DNA of the CDR3 is TGCGCCAGCAGCCAAGGGGACCGGGGCTGCTACGAGCAGTACTTC. Translated: CASSQGDRGCYEQYF.

The chain joins TRBV30 to TRBJ2-2, with 7 bases that match TRBD2. This CDR3 has 14 amino acids. The germline gives CDR1 GTSNPN, CDR2 SVGIG (reference sequence). J gave up 7 bases and V 0 bases, and 5 bases lay outside the gene matches. CDR3 protein: CAWSVLAWGGELFF. The DNA of the CDR3 is TGTGCCTGGAGTGTACTAGCGTGGGGCGGGGAGCTGTTTTTT.

The DNA for the CDR3 is TGCGCCAGCAGCTTGTGGAGTGGGGGCTACACCTTC. Translation gives CASSLWSGGYTF. The V call is TRBV5-1, the J call TRBJ1-2; D not certain. V lost 1 base and J 8 bases, leaving 9 bases between the germline ends. CDR3 length: 12 residues. Per germline, CDR1 SGHRS and CDR2 YFSETQ.

CDR3 nucleotides: TGTGCCAGCAGCTTAGAGGGGGGGCTTGAAGCTTTCTTT. Translated: CASSLEGGLEAFF. The rearrangement links TRBV7-9 to TRBJ1-1; D perhaps matches TRBD1 (6 bases). Per the germline V gene, CDR1 is SEHNR and CDR2 is FQNEAQ (reference sequence). This CDR3 spans 13 amino acids. V was clipped by 1 base and J by 7 bases, with 10 bases between them. Filled out from reference TRBV7-9 and TRBJ1-1, the complete variable domain reads DTGVSQNPRHKITKRGQNVTFRCDPISEHNRLYWYRQTLGQGPEFLTYFQNEAQLEKSRLLSDRFSAERPKGSFSTLEIQRTEQGDSAMYLCASSLEGGLEAFFGQGTRLTVV.

The chain employs TRBV4-3 and TRBJ2-3; D perhaps matches TRBD1 (5 bases). The germline CDR1 and CDR2 sequences are LGHNA and YSLEER. This CDR3 comprises 17 residues. V was trimmed by 1 base and J by 0 bases, leaving 14 bases between them. CDR3 in amino acids: CASSQGPRAASTDTQYF. DNA for the CDR3: TGCGCCAGCAGCCAAGGTCCCAGGGCGGCCAGCACAGATACGCAGTATTTT.